The rows below give T cell receptor beta chains drawn from one sample of a study of cytotoxic CD8 clonotypes in ibrutinib-treated CLL. The repertoire was sequenced with immunoSEQ multiplex PCR; TCRdb's copy has only in-frame clones and lacks some. The data contain about 76,000 clones, around four fifths of them singletons. Here the sequenced sample was PBMCs, taken after 24 months of ibrutinib treatment. The receptors were sampled from a human donor with chronic lymphocytic leukemia. Each CDR3 is given without its conserved first and last residue. Fields, in order: V gene, D gene, CDR3 protein. D genes are given only for firm matches.

TRBV7-7 NA ASSLSFGQPQH
TRBV7-2 NA ASSSDSLANYGYT
TRBV7-9 NA ASSSGGTGSTDTQY
TRBV5-4 NA ASSLLTDTQY
TRBV28 NA ASSATGSGNTIY
TRBV5-1 TRBD2 ATARGSTDTQY
TRBV7-9 TRBD1 ASSLGGIGGALYEQY
TRBV5-1 NA ASSYAGADNSPLH
TRBV5-1 NA ASSLGAGSREETQY
TRBV19 NA ASTERQSEYNEQF
TRBV25-1 NA ATRGIGNTEAF
TRBV7-3 NA ASSPGPGLQKLF
TRBV11-3 NA ASSSRREQY
TRBV4-3 NA ASSQDYPPGILYEQY
TRBV6-6 NA ASSYSGQATYEQY
TRBV9 NA ASSVEASYYTGELF
TRBV2 TRBD2 ATGGVAGITDTQY
TRBV7-9 NA ASSLASAFSYGYT
TRBV5-4 TRBD2 ASSLAVAGFTGELF
TRBV7-2 TRBD2 ASSLGPSGRSTDTQY